This T cell receptor beta chain was sequenced for a study of T cell repertoires in cytomegalovirus infection. Study context: An indication of both CMV infection and matching HLA type came from public TCR beta signatures. Findings and limits, study-wide: HLA-C-restricted TCR beta clonotypes specific for CMV led the ex vivo response. Summed frequency of shared TCR beta families picked out CMV carriers who also had the relevant HLA.

About this clonotype: No antigen is known for it.

TCRdb recomputed calls from the reads with MiXCR, one row per CDR3 protein. The table has about 920,000 distinct CDR3 sequences, less than 35% seen once. Trimming removed 1 base at V and 7 bases at J, with 8 bases between. The CDR3 has 14 amino acids. The sample in question was cultured CD8+ T cells from PBMCs, obtained from culture after CMV antigen stimulation. This receptor was taken from a human donor in good health (CMV status not recorded). Some clones in this sample may be carry-over from other donors' samples. This sequence joins TRBV12-3 or TRBV12-4 and TRBJ1-6; no reliable D call. CDR3 DNA: TGTGCCAGCAGTTTAGAGGCAGAGAATTCACCCCTCCACTTT. Residues: CASSLEAENSPLHF.